What follows describes a single T cell receptor beta chain. The entry originates in a study of blood T cell repertoires in COVID-19. Study as a whole: The origin of the acute and convalescent COVID-19 samples was the United States, Italy and Spain. The analysed material was cDNA or gDNA that came from T cells, B-cell-depleted T cells, or PBMCs.

As originally analysed: Amplification of reference gene primers provided the estimated nucleated cell counts. The repertoire was sequenced with immunoSEQ multiplex PCR; TCRdb's copy has only in-frame clones and lacks some. The V and J calls and clone size come from that table; D and trimming were worked out from the DNA. There are 150,000 to 200,000 clones in the sample; around 88% occur only once, and roughly 18% lies in the top ten. The germline gives CDR1 SGHDT, CDR2 YYEEEE. V shed 4 bases and J 4 bases; nucleotides not matched to a gene: 11. This CDR3 comprises 19 residues. The receptor comes from an older woman who had recovered from COVID-19. The genes are TRBV5-6 and TRBJ2-2, with 15 bases lining up with TRBD2. Sequencing input: peripheral blood. The CDR3 sequence: CASSPDPGLAGGGTGELFF. CDR3 nucleotide sequence: TGTGCCAGCAGCCCCGACCCGGGACTAGCGGGGGGCGGCACCGGGGAGCTGTTTTTT.